This is a list of T cell receptor beta chains from one sample in a study of somatic mutations in cytotoxic T cells in rheumatoid arthritis. Produced via immunoSEQ multiplex PCR; TCRdb's table is partial and in-frame only. The data hold roughly 7,700 clones, with under 80% observed a single time. Sequenced input: CD8+ T cells sorted from blood. The receptors derive from an adult with rheumatoid arthritis. Both conserved end residues are part of each CDR3. A D gene is named only where the DNA matches it firmly. Expanded clones get a size class; other rows say once, few or many, or leave the size out.

D: TRBD1; size: NA; J: TRBJ2-1; length: 15; V: TRBV9; DNA: TGTGCCAGCAGCGTATGGACAGGCTCCTACAATGAGCAGTTCTTC; CDR3: CASSVWTGSYNEQFF
D: NA; size: NA; J: TRBJ1-4; length: 15; V: TRBV6-1; DNA: TGTGCCAGCAGTGAAAAACAGGGCGGGAATGAAAAACTGTTTTTT; CDR3: CASSEKQGGNEKLFF
D: TRBD1; size: NA; J: TRBJ1-4; length: 14; V: TRBV5-1; DNA: TGCGCCAGCAAAGACCAGGGGGAGCATGAAAAACTGTTTTTT; CDR3: CASKDQGEHEKLFF
D: NA; size: NA; J: TRBJ1-1; length: 14; V: TRBV6-4; DNA: TGTGCCAGCAGTCGGGACCCTGGAGTTGAAAGGCTCGTCTTT; CDR3: CASSRDPGVERLVF
D: NA; size: NA; J: TRBJ1-1; length: 11; V: TRBV6-5; DNA: TGTGCCAGCACCGTGGCAGGTGAAGCTTTCTTT; CDR3: CASTVAGEAFF
D: NA; size: once; J: TRBJ2-3; length: 15; V: TRBV6-5; DNA: TGTGCCAGCAGTTACTCGGAACAGGGTTCAGATACGCAGTATTTT; CDR3: CASSYSEQGSDTQYF
D: TRBD2; size: NA; J: TRBJ2-3; length: 16; V: TRBV5-1; DNA: TGCGCCAGCAGCTTGTTAGGCGGGGGGGCAGCAGATACGCAGTATTTT; CDR3: CASSLLGGGAADTQYF
D: TRBD1; size: NA; J: TRBJ2-2; length: 13; V: TRBV4-1; DNA: TGCGCCAGCAGCCCGACAGGGACCGGGGAGCTGTTTTTT; CDR3: CASSPTGTGELFF
D: TRBD1; size: once; J: TRBJ1-1; length: 16; V: TRBV18; DNA: TGTGCCAGCTCACTGACGCCGACAGGGGTGAACACTGAAGCTTTCTTT; CDR3: CASSLTPTGVNTEAFF
D: NA; size: few; J: TRBJ2-7; length: 14; V: TRBV27; DNA: TGTGCCAGCAGTTTATGGGGGGCCTCCTACGAGCAGTACTTC; CDR3: CASSLWGASYEQYF
D: NA; size: NA; J: TRBJ2-1; length: 15; V: TRBV4-1; DNA: TGCGCCAGCAGCCAAGTCCAGACATCCTACAATGAGCAGTTCTTC; CDR3: CASSQVQTSYNEQFF
D: NA; size: few; J: TRBJ1-1; length: 13; V: TRBV28; DNA: TGTGCCAGCAGTCCCGACAGGAAAGCTGAAGCTTTCTTT; CDR3: CASSPDRKAEAFF
D: NA; size: NA; J: TRBJ1-1; length: 12; V: TRBV6-5; DNA: TGTGCCAGCAGTTACGGGGACACTGAAGCTTTCTTT; CDR3: CASSYGDTEAFF
D: TRBD1; size: NA; J: TRBJ2-7; length: 16; V: TRBV28; DNA: TGTGCCAGCAGTTTAATCCTGAGGGGACAGTCCTACGAGCAGTACTTC; CDR3: CASSLILRGQSYEQYF
D: TRBD2; size: large; J: TRBJ2-5; length: 22; V: TRBV28; DNA: TGTGCCAGCAGTGTTTGGAGACAGCTTTTCATTCCTAGCGGGGTGAACCAAGAGACCCAGTACTTC; CDR3: CASSVWRQLFIPSGVNQETQYF
D: TRBD2; size: NA; J: TRBJ2-3; length: 14; V: TRBV10-1; DNA: TGCGCCAGCAGCCTAGCGGGACACACAGATACGCAGTATTTT; CDR3: CASSLAGHTDTQYF
D: NA; size: NA; J: TRBJ1-2; length: 14; V: TRBV5-4; DNA: TGTGCCAGCAGCTTGGCCGGGGGGAACTATGGCTACACCTTC; CDR3: CASSLAGGNYGYTF
D: NA; size: medium-sized; J: TRBJ2-7; length: 16; V: TRBV25-1; DNA: TGTGCGACCCCCTCTGGTCGCAGGGAGAGGGCCTACGAGCAGTACTTC; CDR3: CATPSGRRERAYEQYF
D: TRBD2; size: NA; J: TRBJ2-1; length: 16; V: TRBV11-2; DNA: TGTGCCAGCAGTTATTTAGCGGGAGACACGGACAATGAGCAGTTCTTC; CDR3: CASSYLAGDTDNEQFF
D: NA; size: NA; J: TRBJ2-5; length: 11; V: TRBV7-9; DNA: TGTGCCAGCAGCTTAGACGAGACCCAGTACTTC; CDR3: CASSLDETQYF
D: NA; size: NA; J: TRBJ1-2; length: 15; V: TRBV6-1; DNA: TGTGCCAGCAGTGAAGCAACCGGGGGCTACTATGGCTACACCTTC; CDR3: CASSEATGGYYGYTF
D: NA; size: NA; J: TRBJ2-2; length: 13; V: TRBV27; DNA: TGTGCCAGCAGTTTAAAGGGGATCGGGGAGCTGTTTTTT; CDR3: CASSLKGIGELFF
D: NA; size: NA; J: TRBJ2-1; length: 14; V: TRBV7-3; DNA: TGTGCCAGCAGCCCAGGGGGGGGCGAGGATGAGCAGTTCTTC; CDR3: CASSPGGGEDEQFF
D: NA; size: NA; J: TRBJ1-5; length: 14; V: TRBV28; DNA: TGTGCCAGCAGGGCAGACTTTAGCAATCAGCCCCAGCATTTT; CDR3: CASRADFSNQPQHF
D: TRBD1; size: NA; J: TRBJ1-5; length: 15; V: TRBV28; DNA: TGTGCCAGCAGCCATGTCGGACAGGGCAGCCAGCCCCAGCATTTT; CDR3: CASSHVGQGSQPQHF
D: NA; size: NA; J: TRBJ2-7; length: 13; V: TRBV6-1; DNA: TGTGCCAGCAGTCTAGGCGCTGAGTACGAGCAGTACTTC; CDR3: CASSLGAEYEQYF
D: NA; size: NA; J: TRBJ1-4; length: 15; V: TRBV4-3; DNA: TGCGCCAGCAGCCAAGATAGCGGGAATTATGAAAAACTGTTTTTT; CDR3: CASSQDSGNYEKLFF
D: NA; size: NA; J: TRBJ1-1; length: 14; V: TRBV9; DNA: TGTGCCAGCAGCGTAGGGGGGTCGAACACTGAAGCTTTCTTT; CDR3: CASSVGGSNTEAFF
D: TRBD1; size: NA; J: TRBJ1-4; length: 14; V: TRBV2; DNA: TGTGCCAGCAGTGAAGGACAGGGGGCGAGGAAACTGTTTTTT; CDR3: CASSEGQGARKLFF
D: NA; size: NA; J: TRBJ2-1; length: 15; V: TRBV6-1; DNA: TGTGCCAGCAGTGAAGAACGGTGGGGGGTCTGGGAGCAGTTCTTC; CDR3: CASSEERWGVWEQFF
D: NA; size: NA; J: TRBJ1-1; length: 15; V: TRBV14; DNA: TGTGCCAGCAGCCAAGAGCAGGGGTTGAACACTGAAGCTTTCTTT; CDR3: CASSQEQGLNTEAFF
D: TRBD1; size: NA; J: TRBJ1-3; length: 16; V: TRBV4-3; DNA: TGCGCCAGCAGCCAGGACAGACAGGGCTCTGGAAACACCATATATTTT; CDR3: CASSQDRQGSGNTIYF
D: TRBD1; size: NA; J: TRBJ2-3; length: 16; V: TRBV6-1; DNA: TGTGCCAGCAGTGGACTGCAGGGGGCCGATGCAGATACGCAGTATTTT; CDR3: CASSGLQGADADTQYF
D: TRBD1; size: few; J: TRBJ2-5; length: 14; V: TRBV7-9; DNA: TGTGCCAGCAGCGCCTTACGGGACAGAGAGACCCAGTACTTC; CDR3: CASSALRDRETQYF
D: NA; size: NA; J: TRBJ2-3; length: 15; V: TRBV6-1; DNA: TGTGCCACTTCCATGGAGGGGCTAAGCACAGATACGCAGTATTTT; CDR3: CATSMEGLSTDTQYF
D: NA; size: NA; J: TRBJ2-7; length: 13; V: TRBV13; DNA: TGTGCCAGCAGCTTAGGCCACGGGGGCGAGCAGTACTTC; CDR3: CASSLGHGGEQYF
D: TRBD1; size: NA; J: TRBJ2-5; length: 15; V: TRBV11-2; DNA: TGTGCCAGCAGCTTACTAGACAGGGGAGAAGAGACCCAGTACTTC; CDR3: CASSLLDRGEETQYF